This T cell receptor (beta chain) was captured by sequencing in a study of OX40 agonist ivuxolimab in advanced cancers. Study background: The drug used for patients, ivuxolimab, was an agonistic anti-OX40 (CD134) antibody.

Study-wide results and limits: The specificity for antigen of the expanded peripheral T cells was not determined.

Measured with immunoSEQ multiplex PCR; TCRdb has only the in-frame clones, and not every one. The sample consists of tens of thousands of clones, 70% to 90% of them appearing once. Turning to this clone: The antigen is undetermined.

This sequence was found in an adult with an advanced solid tumor such as melanoma, head and neck, liver or kidney cancer. The material sequenced was CD4+ or CD8+ T cells sorted from blood, taken in a trial of the OX40 agonist ivuxolimab.

Here the CDR3 DNA reads TGTGCCAGCAGCGTCGTGGACCGTTGGAGTCGGGGCCAAGAGACCCAGTACTTC. Amino acid sequence: CASSVVDRWSRGQETQYF. The J gene is TRBJ2-5, the V gene TRBV7-8, with D perhaps matching TRBD2 (5 bases). The CDR3 loop spans 18 amino acids. Looked up from germline, CDR1 is SGHVS and CDR2 is FQNEAQ. The ends were cut back, 5 bases at V and 1 base at J, with 23 bases in the middle.